The 5 T cell receptor beta chains in this list originate from one sample, sequenced in a study of cytomegalovirus exposure and HLA in healthy donors. Amplification used 60 Vbeta primers and 13 Jbeta primers. Produced via immunoSEQ multiplex PCR; TCRdb's table is partial and in-frame only. The sample consists of some 120,000 clones, around 80% of them appearing once. The sequenced material came from PBMCs. The origin of the receptors is a woman aged 18 to 35 in good health and CMV-seronegative.

V is TRBV19 and J is TRBJ2-3; 13 nucleotides agree with TRBD2. V trimming: 3 bases; J trimming: 0 bases; junction bases outside the gene matches: 6. Germline V CDR1 and CDR2: LNHDA, SQIVND (reference sequence). This CDR3 has 18 residues. DNA for the CDR3: TGTGCCAGTAGTATGGGACTAGCGGGACCTCCTAGCACAGATACGCAGTATTTT. Residues: CASSMGLAGPPSTDTQYF.

The chain links TRBV19 to TRBJ2-2, with 9 nucleotides matching TRBD1. The CDR3 length is 16 residues. The trim removed 5 bases at V and 8 bases at J, leaving 12 bases unmatched. From germline, CDR1 is LNHDA and CDR2 SQIVND (reference sequence). For the CDR3, the DNA is TGTGCCAGTAGTCGTCCCGGGACAGGGATTGTAGGGGAGCTGTTTTTT. Translating gives CASSRPGTGIVGELFF.

The genes are TRBV5-8 and TRBJ1-1; D may be TRBD1 (5 bases). Germline V gene sequence: CDR1 SGHTS, CDR2 YDEGEE. This CDR3 comprises 15 residues. Trimming shortened V by 2 bases and J by 0 bases, and 11 bases separated the two germline ends. CDR3 sequence: CASSLMDTMNTEAFF. The CDR3 region has the DNA TGTGCCAGCAGCTTAATGGACACCATGAACACTGAAGCTTTCTTT.

This chain uses TRBV9 with TRBJ2-2, with TRBD2 as a possible D gene (5 bases). The CDR3 runs to 15 residues. The V end was cut by 3 bases, the J end by 4 bases, with 13 bases between. Germline CDR1 and CDR2: SGDLS and YYNGEE. Here the CDR3 DNA reads TGTGCCAGCAGCGCTCTACCGGCGGGCACCGGGGAGCTGTTTTTT. Residues: CASSALPAGTGELFF. The whole variable domain, remainder taken from reference TRBV9 and TRBJ2-2, is DSGVTQTPKHLITATGQRVTLRCSPRSGDLSVYWYQQSLDQGLQFLIQYYNGEERAKGNILERFSAQQFPDLHSELNLSSLELGDSALYFCASSALPAGTGELFFGEGSRLTVL.

This clone was seen just once. The chain has TRBV18 and TRBJ1-3, with TRBD1 matching over 9 bases. CDR3 length: 16 amino acids. The germline gives CDR1 KGHSH, CDR2 LQKENI. After removal of 1 base from V and 4 bases from J, the junction contained 5 bases not matched to a gene. The CDR3 sequence is CASSPLGTGPGNTIYF. The CDR3 DNA is TGTGCCAGCTCACCACTTGGGACAGGGCCCGGAAACACCATATATTTT.